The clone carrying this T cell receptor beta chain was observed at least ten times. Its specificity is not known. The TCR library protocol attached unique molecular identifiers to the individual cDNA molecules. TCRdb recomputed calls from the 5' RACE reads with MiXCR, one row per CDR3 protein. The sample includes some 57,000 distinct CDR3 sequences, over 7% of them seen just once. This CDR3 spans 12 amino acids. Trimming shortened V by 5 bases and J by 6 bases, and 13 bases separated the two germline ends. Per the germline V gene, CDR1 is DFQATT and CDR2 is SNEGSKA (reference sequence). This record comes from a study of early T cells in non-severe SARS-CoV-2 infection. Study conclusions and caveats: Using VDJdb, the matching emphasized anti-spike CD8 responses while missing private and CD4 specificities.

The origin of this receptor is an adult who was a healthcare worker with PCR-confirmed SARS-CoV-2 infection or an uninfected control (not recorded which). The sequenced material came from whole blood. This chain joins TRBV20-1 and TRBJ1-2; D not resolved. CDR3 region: CSASNTENGYTF. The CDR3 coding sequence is TGCAGTGCTTCCAACACAGAGAATGGCTACACCTTC.